These 9 T cell receptor beta chains were all obtained from the same sample, sequenced in a study of human T cells and chemical hapten exposure. TCRdb used MiXCR to reprocess the RACE reads, holding one entry per CDR3 protein. Of 180,000 or so distinct CDR3 sequences in the sample, around 15% were seen once. Time point here: patch test 1, 2 weeks after DPC sensitization. As for treatment: therapeutic diphenylcyclopropenone sensitization with weekly scalp DPC. This material consisted of whole blood, taken in connection with sensitization to the hapten diphenylcyclopropenone (DPC). These receptors all stem from a woman aged 25 to 45 with alopecia areata. Some clones in this sample may be carry-over from other donors' samples.

This clonotype was seen more than once but under ten times. The chain has TRBV20-1 and TRBJ1-2; D is unclear. The CDR3 extends over 16 amino acids. The V and J ends lost 3 bases and 4 bases respectively, with 21 bases between them. CDR1 is DFQATT and CDR2 is SNEGSKA in the germline V gene (reference sequence). CDR3 DNA: TGCAGTGCTAGGCTTGAGACAACTTCTCCAGGCTATGGCTACACCTTC. Translating it yields CSARLETTSPGYGYTF.

This clonotype has a handful of counts. The chain joins TRBV6-5 to TRBJ1-1; TRBD1 matches 8 bases. The CDR3 runs 15 residues. J was trimmed by 6 bases and V by 8 bases; bases with no gene match: 14. In germline, CDR1 is MNHEY, CDR2 SVGAGI. For the CDR3, the DNA is TGTGCCAGCTCCCCGTCCCAGGGGGCCGGGGCTGAAGCTTTCTTT. Its protein is CASSPSQGAGAEAFF.

The table lists this clonotype with a few counts. V gene TRBV30 combines with J gene TRBJ1-6; weak D call: TRBD1 (6 bases). Germline V gene lookup returns CDR1 GTSNPN and CDR2 SVGIG (reference sequence). This CDR3 spans 13 amino acids. Trimming pared 4 bases from V and 11 bases from J, leaving 15 bases between. In nucleotides, the CDR3 is TGTGCCTGGACGAGACAGGAGACCGCACCCCTCCACTTT. Translated, it gives CAWTRQETAPLHF.

This clonotype was seen only a few times. The gene calls are TRBV20-1 and TRBJ1-3; TRBD1 is a possible D gene (6 bases). Trimming removed 6 bases from V and 4 bases from J, with 19 bases in between. This CDR3 spans 15 amino acids. The germline V gene has CDR1 DFQATT and CDR2 SNEGSKA (reference sequence). Here the CDR3 reads CSASRGPSRGNTIYF. Written as DNA, the CDR3 is TGCAGTGCGTCCAGGGGCCCATCGCGGGGAAACACCATATATTTT.

This clonotype was seen at least ten times. V gene TRBV28 combines with J gene TRBJ1-2; 7 nucleotides match TRBD1. Trimming took 6 bases from V and 8 from J; bases not matched to a gene: 3. Germline V CDR1 and CDR2: MDHEN, SYDVKM. The CDR3 consists of 11 residues. CDR3 DNA sequence: TGTGCCAGCAGACGACAGGGAGGCTACACCTTC. Protein sequence: CASRRQGGYTF.

V usage is TRBV6-5 and J usage is TRBJ2-7; 8 bases map to TRBD1. After removal of 10 bases from V and 2 bases from J, the junction contained 7 bases not matched to a gene. The CDR3 totals 13 residues. The V gene's germline CDR1 is MNHEY and CDR2 SVGAGI. The CDR3 is CATRGQGAYEQYF. The CDR3 DNA reads TGTGCCACCAGAGGACAGGGCGCCTACGAGCAGTACTTC.

This clonotype was counted between two and nine times. The rearrangement links TRBV5-5 to TRBJ1-1, with a possible D match to TRBD1 (6 bases). Trimming cost V 4 bases and J 4 bases, with 20 bases left between them. The CDR3 sequence is 16 residues long. CDR1 is SGHKS, CDR2 YYEKEE, per germline (reference sequence). The CDR3 spells CASSPQPLGGGTEAFF. The CDR3, as DNA: TGTGCCAGCAGCCCGCAACCATTGGGAGGGGGCACTGAAGCTTTCTTT.

This chain uses TRBV6-4 with TRBJ2-1, with 7 bases that match TRBD1. CDR1 is MRHNA and CDR2 is SNTAGT in the germline V gene. Losses at the gene ends were 6 bases for V and 6 bases for J; bases not matched to a gene: 8. The length of the CDR3 is 14 residues. CDR3 nucleotide sequence: TGTGCCAGCAGACGGGACAGAACATCCAATGAGCAGTTCTTC. This encodes CASRRDRTSNEQFF.

The chain combines TRBV5-1 with TRBJ2-3; the match to TRBD2 covers 11 bases. The CDR3 sequence is 16 residues long. J lost 6 bases, V lost 2 bases, and 8 bases had no gene match. The germline CDR1 and CDR2 sequences are SGHRS and YFSETQ. The CDR3 region is CASSFASSGRWDTQYF. CDR3 bases: TGCGCCAGCAGCTTCGCGTCTAGCGGGAGGTGGGATACGCAGTATTTT. The variable domain in full, completed from reference TRBV5-1 and TRBJ2-3, reads KAGVTQTPRYLIKTRGQQVTLSCSPISGHRSVSWYQQTPGQGLQFLFEYFSETQRNKGNFPGRFSGRQFSNSRSEMNVSTLELGDSALYLCASSFASSGRWDTQYFGPGTRLTVL.